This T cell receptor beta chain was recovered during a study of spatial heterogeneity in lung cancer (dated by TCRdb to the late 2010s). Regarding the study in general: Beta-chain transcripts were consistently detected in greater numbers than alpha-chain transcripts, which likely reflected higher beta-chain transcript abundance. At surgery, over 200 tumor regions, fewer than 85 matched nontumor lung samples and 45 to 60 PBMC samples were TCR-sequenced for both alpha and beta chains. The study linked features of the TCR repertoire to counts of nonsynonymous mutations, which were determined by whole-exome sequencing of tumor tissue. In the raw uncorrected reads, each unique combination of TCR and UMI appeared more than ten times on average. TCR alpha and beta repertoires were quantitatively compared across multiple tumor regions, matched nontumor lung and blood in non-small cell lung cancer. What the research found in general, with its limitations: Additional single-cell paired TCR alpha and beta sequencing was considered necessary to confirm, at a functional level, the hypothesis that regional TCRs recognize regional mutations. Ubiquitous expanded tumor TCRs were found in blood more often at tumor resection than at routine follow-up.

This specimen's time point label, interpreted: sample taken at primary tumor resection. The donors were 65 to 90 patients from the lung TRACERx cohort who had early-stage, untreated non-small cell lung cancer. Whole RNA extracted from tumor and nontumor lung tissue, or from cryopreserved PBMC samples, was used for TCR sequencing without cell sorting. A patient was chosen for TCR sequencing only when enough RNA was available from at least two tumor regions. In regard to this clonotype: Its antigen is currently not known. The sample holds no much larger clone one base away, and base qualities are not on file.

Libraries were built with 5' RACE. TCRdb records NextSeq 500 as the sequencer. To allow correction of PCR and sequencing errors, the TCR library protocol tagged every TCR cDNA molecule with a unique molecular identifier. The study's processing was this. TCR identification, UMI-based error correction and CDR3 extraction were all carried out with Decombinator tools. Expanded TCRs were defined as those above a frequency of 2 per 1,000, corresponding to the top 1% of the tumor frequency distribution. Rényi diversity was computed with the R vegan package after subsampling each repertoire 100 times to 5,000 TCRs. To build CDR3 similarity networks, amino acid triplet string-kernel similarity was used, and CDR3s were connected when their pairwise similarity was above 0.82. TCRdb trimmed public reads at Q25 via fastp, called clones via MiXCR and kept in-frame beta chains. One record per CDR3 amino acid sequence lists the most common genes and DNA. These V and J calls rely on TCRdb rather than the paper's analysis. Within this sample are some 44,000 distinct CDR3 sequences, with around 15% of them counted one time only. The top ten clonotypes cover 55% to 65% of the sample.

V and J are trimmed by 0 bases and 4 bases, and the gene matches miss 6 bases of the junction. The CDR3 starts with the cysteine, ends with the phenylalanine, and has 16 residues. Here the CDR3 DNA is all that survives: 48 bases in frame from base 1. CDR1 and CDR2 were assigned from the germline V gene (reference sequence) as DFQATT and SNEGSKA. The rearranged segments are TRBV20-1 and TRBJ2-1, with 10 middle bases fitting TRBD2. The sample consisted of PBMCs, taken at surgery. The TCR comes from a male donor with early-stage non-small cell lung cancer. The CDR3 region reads CSARDPSGGSYNEQFF. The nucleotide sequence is TGCAGTGCTAGAGATCCTAGCGGGGGTTCGTACAATGAGCAGTTCTTC.